The rows below give T cell receptor beta chains drawn from one sample of a study of blood T cell repertoires in COVID-19. Libraries were prepared by immunoSEQ multiplex PCR; TCRdb keeps only in-frame clonotypes and omits some of them. The sample lists roughly 250,000 clones, roughly 87% seen once, with roughly 0.8% in the top ten. The specimen sequenced was peripheral blood. The receptor source for this set is a woman younger than 45 with acute or convalescent COVID-19. Both conserved end residues are part of each CDR3. D genes are given only for firm matches. Part of the rows lack a size; the others show once, few, many or a class for expanded clones.

d_call j_call clone_size v_call cdr3_aa cdr3_nt
TRBD2 TRBJ2-3 NA TRBV4-1 CASSHPGGLAGGTDTQYF TGCGCCAGCAGCCATCCGGGCGGACTAGCGGGAGGAACAGATACGCAGTATTTT
NA TRBJ2-5 NA TRBV7-2 CASSRSMAGKETQYF TGTGCCAGCAGCCGGAGCATGGCGGGAAAAGAGACCCAGTACTTC
TRBD2 TRBJ2-1 NA TRBV4-3 CASSQAESGRDEQFF TGCGCCAGCAGCCAAGCCGAGAGCGGGAGGGATGAGCAGTTCTTC
NA TRBJ1-6 NA TRBV9 CASSEGGPNSPLHF TGTGCCAGCAGCGAGGGGGGGCCTAATTCACCCCTCCACTTT
TRBD2 TRBJ2-7 once TRBV5-6 CASSFLAGGLRASYEQYF TGTGCCAGCAGCTTTTTAGCGGGAGGGCTGAGGGCCTCCTACGAGCAGTACTTC
TRBD1 TRBJ2-3 NA TRBV5-6 CASSPARQGITDTQYF TGTGCCAGCAGCCCCGCGAGACAGGGAATCACAGATACGCAGTATTTT
TRBD2 TRBJ2-7 NA TRBV30 CAWKGLADTYEQYF TGTGCCTGGAAAGGTCTAGCGGATACCTACGAGCAGTACTTC
NA TRBJ1-3 NA TRBV19 CASEDYTGGYSGNTIYF TGTGCCAGTGAGGACTACACAGGTGGCTACTCTGGAAACACCATATATTTT
TRBD1 TRBJ1-6 NA TRBV5-4 CASSLQTGQNSPLHF TGTGCCAGCAGCTTGCAAACGGGACAGAATTCACCCCTCCACTTT
NA TRBJ2-7 NA TRBV4-3 CASSQMTAPRYEQYF TGCGCCAGCAGCCAGATGACAGCCCCGCGCTACGAGCAGTACTTC
TRBD1 TRBJ1-2 NA TRBV19 CASSPDRGLDYGYTF TGTGCCAGTAGTCCGGACAGGGGGCTCGACTATGGCTACACCTTC
NA TRBJ1-6 NA TRBV27 CASSFSGDNSPLHF TGTGCCAGCAGTTTTTCGGGGGACAATTCACCCCTCCACTTT
NA TRBJ2-2 NA TRBV7-2 CASSFASGGELFF TGTGCCAGCAGCTTCGCGTCCGGCGGGGAGCTGTTTTTT
TRBD1 TRBJ2-1 NA TRBV10-1 CASSEFSGTGDNEQFF TGCGCCAGCAGTGAGTTCTCCGGGACAGGCGACAATGAGCAGTTCTTC
TRBD2 TRBJ2-1 NA TRBV5-4 CASSPTSGNEQFF TGTGCCAGCAGCCCGACTAGCGGAAATGAGCAGTTCTTC
NA TRBJ2-3 NA TRBV7-8 CASSPARSDTQYF TGTGCCAGCAGCCCTGCACGGTCGGATACGCAGTATTTT
TRBD2 TRBJ2-7 NA TRBV6-5 CASSYGGGSYEQYF TGTGCCAGCAGTTACGGTGGCGGGAGCTACGAGCAGTACTTC
TRBD1 TRBJ2-7 NA TRBV19 CASSTRDSSYEQYF TGTGCCAGTAGTACTCGGGACAGTTCCTACGAGCAGTACTTC
TRBD2 TRBJ2-7 NA TRBV6-1 CASIQREGDEQYF TGTGCCAGCATTCAGCGGGAGGGCGACGAGCAGTACTTC
TRBD1 TRBJ2-5 NA TRBV5-1 CASGPGTGGQETQYF TGCGCCAGCGGACCCGGGACAGGGGGACAAGAGACCCAGTACTTC
TRBD1 TRBJ1-2 NA TRBV18 CASSLDRGNYGYTF TGTGCCAGCTCACTAGACAGGGGGAACTATGGCTACACCTTC
TRBD2 TRBJ2-5 NA TRBV5-1 CASNGKLAGGSETQYF TGCGCCAGCAACGGAAAGCTAGCGGGAGGTTCAGAGACCCAGTACTTC
TRBD2 TRBJ2-7 NA TRBV15 CATSGQIGTIAEQYF TGTGCCACCAGCGGCCAGATCGGGACTATTGCCGAGCAGTACTTC
NA TRBJ2-7 NA TRBV6-2/TRBV6-3 CASSFGQWANEQYF TGTGCCAGCAGCTTTGGACAGTGGGCAAACGAGCAGTACTTC
NA TRBJ2-3 NA TRBV5-1 CASSLRRGSTDTQYF TGCGCCAGCAGCTTGAGGCGGGGTAGCACAGATACGCAGTATTTT
TRBD2 TRBJ2-1 NA TRBV15 CATSELAGLYNEQFF TGTGCCACCAGCGAACTAGCGGGCCTTTACAATGAGCAGTTCTTC
TRBD1 TRBJ1-1 NA TRBV25-1 CASSGQGGTEAFF TGTGCCAGCAGTGGACAGGGTGGCACTGAAGCTTTCTTT
TRBD2 TRBJ2-5 NA TRBV19 CASSPPSAGGETQYF TGTGCCAGTAGTCCCCCCTCAGCCGGGGGGGAGACCCAGTACTTC
TRBD1 TRBJ1-2 NA TRBV7-8 CASSSRTGDYGYTF TGTGCCAGCAGCTCTAGGACAGGGGACTATGGCTACACCTTC
NA TRBJ2-1 NA TRBV5-1 CASSLAPPGSSYNEQFF TGCGCCAGCAGCTTGGCCCCACCGGGAAGCTCCTACAATGAGCAGTTCTTC
TRBD2 TRBJ2-3 few TRBV30 CAWSGRAGDTQYF TGTGCCTGGAGCGGGAGGGCTGGAGATACGCAGTATTTT
TRBD1 TRBJ2-2 NA TRBV12-5 CASGFPGTGGAGTGELFF TGTGCTAGTGGTTTCCCCGGGACAGGGGGCGCGGGCACCGGGGAGCTGTTTTTT
NA TRBJ2-1 NA TRBV30 CAWSDARDTPFRRFF TGTGCCTGGAGTGACGCCCGGGACACCCCTTTTAGGCGGTTCTTC
TRBD2 TRBJ2-3 NA TRBV7-2 CASSLGLAFRTDTQYF TGTGCCAGCAGCCTGGGACTAGCGTTTCGCACAGATACGCAGTATTTT
NA TRBJ1-3 NA TRBV6-5 CASSYSNPISGNTIYF TGTGCCAGCAGTTACTCGAACCCTATCTCTGGAAACACCATATATTTT
TRBD1 TRBJ1-5 NA TRBV7-8 CASSSQGAGQPQHF TGTGCCAGCAGCTCACAGGGGGCGGGTCAGCCCCAGCATTTT
NA TRBJ2-1 NA TRBV6-5 CASSRRDNEQFF TGTGCCAGCAGTCGTCGGGACAATGAGCAGTTCTTC
TRBD1 TRBJ1-1 NA TRBV10-3 CATGTGGRAFF TGTGCCACAGGGACAGGGGGTAGAGCTTTCTTT
NA TRBJ2-7 NA TRBV6-2/TRBV6-3 CASSYPPTYEQYF TGTGCCAGCAGTTACCCCCCTACCTACGAGCAGTACTTC
NA TRBJ2-3 NA TRBV21-1 CATNRTSGDSSPSTDTQYF TGTGCCACCAACCGGACTAGCGGGGATTCCTCACCAAGCACAGATACGCAGTATTTT
NA TRBJ2-5 NA TRBV6-1 CASSESGVSRETQYF TGTGCCAGCAGTGAATCGGGGGTCTCTCGGGAGACCCAGTACTTC
NA TRBJ2-1 NA TRBV30 CAWGPGSGGHNEQFF TGTGCCTGGGGGCCGGGGTCCGGGGGTCACAATGAGCAGTTCTTC
TRBD1 TRBJ1-4 NA TRBV27 CASSLSPRQGAEKLFF TGTGCCAGCAGTTTAAGCCCGAGACAGGGGGCTGAAAAACTGTTTTTT
NA TRBJ1-4 NA TRBV2 CASSESPGLGEKLFF TGTGCCAGCAGTGAATCCCCAGGGTTAGGTGAAAAACTGTTTTTT
TRBD2 TRBJ2-3 NA TRBV27 CATRGRGGLAGMTQYF TGTGCCACCCGAGGTCGGGGGGGACTAGCGGGTATGACGCAGTATTTT